This section outlines one T cell receptor (beta chain) sequence together with its context. These data are taken from a study of T cell responses to AZD1222 COVID-19 vaccine. CDR1 is SGDLS, CDR2 YYNGEE, per germline. V lost 3 bases, J lost 8 bases, and 15 bases lay in between. This CDR3 comprises 14 residues. The repertoire was sequenced with immunoSEQ multiplex PCR; TCRdb's copy has only in-frame clones and lacks some. The sample has approximately 190,000 clones, approximately 94% seen once; the top ten hold around 3.6%. This receptor was taken from an adult who received the MenACWY meningococcal vaccine as a control. The sequenced sample was peripheral blood, obtained 28 days after the second dose of the MenACWY control vaccine. The chain recombines TRBV9 with TRBJ1-3, with D possibly matching TRBD1 (5 bases). The chain's CDR3 is CASSEGGKGDTIYF. The CDR3 coding sequence is TGTGCCAGCAGCGAAGGAGGGAAAGGGGACACCATATATTTT.